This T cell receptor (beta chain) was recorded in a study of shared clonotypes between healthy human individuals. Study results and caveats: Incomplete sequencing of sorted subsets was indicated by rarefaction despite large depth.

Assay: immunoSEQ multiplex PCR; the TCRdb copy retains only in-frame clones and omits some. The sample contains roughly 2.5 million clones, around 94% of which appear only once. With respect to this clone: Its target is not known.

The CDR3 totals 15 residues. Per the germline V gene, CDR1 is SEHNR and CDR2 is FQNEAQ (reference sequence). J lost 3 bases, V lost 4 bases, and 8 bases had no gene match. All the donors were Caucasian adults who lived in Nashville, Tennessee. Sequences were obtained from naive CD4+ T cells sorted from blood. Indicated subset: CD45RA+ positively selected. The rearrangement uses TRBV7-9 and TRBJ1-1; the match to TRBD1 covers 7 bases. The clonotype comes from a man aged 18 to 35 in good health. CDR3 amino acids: CASSWRSGTDTEAFF. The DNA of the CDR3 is TGTGCCAGCAGCTGGCGATCGGGGACAGACACTGAAGCTTTCTTT.